This T cell receptor beta chain was identified during a study of shared clonotypes between healthy human individuals. Sequencing used immunoSEQ multiplex PCR; TCRdb keeps in-frame clones, though not all of them. The sample records 1.6 million or so clones, 98% being singletons. Trimming shortened V by 0 bases and J by 7 bases, and 7 bases separated the two germline ends. The CDR3 runs to 13 residues. Per germline, CDR1 SGHTA and CDR2 FQGTGA. This chain connects TRBV7-3 to TRBJ2-1; D is uncertain. Sequencing was carried out using naive CD4+ T cells sorted from blood. This sample's subset: CD45RA+ positively selected. The origin of this receptor is a man aged 30 to 45 in good health. The CDR3 coding sequence is TGTGCCAGCAGCTTAACGCTAGGGAATGAGCAGTTCTTC. Translated: CASSLTLGNEQFF.